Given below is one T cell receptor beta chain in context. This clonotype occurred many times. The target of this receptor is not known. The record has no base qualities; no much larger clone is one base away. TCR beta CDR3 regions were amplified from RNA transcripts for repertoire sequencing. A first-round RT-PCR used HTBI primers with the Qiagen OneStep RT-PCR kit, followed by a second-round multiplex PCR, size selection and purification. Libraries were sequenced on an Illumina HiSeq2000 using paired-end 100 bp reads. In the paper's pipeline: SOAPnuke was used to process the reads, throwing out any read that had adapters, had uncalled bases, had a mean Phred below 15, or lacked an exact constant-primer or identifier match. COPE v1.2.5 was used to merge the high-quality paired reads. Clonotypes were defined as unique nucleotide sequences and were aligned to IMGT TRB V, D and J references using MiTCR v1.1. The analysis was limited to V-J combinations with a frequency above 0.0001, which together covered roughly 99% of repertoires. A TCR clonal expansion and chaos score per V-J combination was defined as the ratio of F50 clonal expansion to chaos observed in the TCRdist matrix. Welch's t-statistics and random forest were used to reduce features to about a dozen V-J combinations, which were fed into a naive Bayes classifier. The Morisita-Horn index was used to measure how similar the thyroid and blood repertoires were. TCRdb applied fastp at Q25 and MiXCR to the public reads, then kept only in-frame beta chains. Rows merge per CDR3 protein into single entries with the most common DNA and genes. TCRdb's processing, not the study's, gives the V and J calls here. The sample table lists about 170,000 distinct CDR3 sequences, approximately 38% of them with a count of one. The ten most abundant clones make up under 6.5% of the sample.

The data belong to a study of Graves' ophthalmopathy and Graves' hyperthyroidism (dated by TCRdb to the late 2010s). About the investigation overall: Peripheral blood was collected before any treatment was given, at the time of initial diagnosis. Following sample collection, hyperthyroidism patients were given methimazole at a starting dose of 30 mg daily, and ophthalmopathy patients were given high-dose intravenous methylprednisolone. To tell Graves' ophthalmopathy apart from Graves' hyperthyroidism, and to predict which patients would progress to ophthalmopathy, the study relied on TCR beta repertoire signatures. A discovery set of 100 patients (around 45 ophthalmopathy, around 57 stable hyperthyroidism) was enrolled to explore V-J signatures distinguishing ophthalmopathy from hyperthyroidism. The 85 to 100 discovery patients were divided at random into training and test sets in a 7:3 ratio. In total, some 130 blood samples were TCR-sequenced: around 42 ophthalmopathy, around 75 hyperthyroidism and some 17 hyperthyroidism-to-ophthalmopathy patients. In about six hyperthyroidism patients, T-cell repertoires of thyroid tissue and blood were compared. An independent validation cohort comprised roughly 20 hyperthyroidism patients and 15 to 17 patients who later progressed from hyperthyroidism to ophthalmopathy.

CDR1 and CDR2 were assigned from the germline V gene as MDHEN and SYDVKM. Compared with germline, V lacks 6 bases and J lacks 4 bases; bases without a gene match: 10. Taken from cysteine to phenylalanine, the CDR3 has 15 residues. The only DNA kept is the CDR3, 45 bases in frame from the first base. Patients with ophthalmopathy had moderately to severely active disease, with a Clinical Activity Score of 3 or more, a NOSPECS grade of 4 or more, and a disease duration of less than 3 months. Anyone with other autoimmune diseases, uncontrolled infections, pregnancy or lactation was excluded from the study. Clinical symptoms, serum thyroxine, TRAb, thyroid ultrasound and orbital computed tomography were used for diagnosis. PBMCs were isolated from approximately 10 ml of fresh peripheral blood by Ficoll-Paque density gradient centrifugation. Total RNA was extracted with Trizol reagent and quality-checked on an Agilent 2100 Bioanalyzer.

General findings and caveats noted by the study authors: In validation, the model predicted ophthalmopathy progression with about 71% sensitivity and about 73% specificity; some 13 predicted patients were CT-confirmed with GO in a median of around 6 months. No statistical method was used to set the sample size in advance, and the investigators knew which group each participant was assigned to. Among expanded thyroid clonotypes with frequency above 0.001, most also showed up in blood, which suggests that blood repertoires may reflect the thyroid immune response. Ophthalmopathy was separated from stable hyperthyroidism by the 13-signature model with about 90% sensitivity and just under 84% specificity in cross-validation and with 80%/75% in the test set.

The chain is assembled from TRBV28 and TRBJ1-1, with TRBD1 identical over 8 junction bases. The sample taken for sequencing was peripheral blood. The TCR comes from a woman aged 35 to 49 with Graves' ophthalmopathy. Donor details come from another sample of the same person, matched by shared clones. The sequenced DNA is TGTGCCAGCAGAAAACAGGGGGATGGGGGCACTGAAGCTTTCTTT. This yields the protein CASRKQGDGGTEAFF.